Presented here are 8 T cell receptor beta chains from one specimen sequenced in a study of CD8 T cell repertoires and HIV-1 epitope variants. Data came from immunoSEQ multiplex PCR; TCRdb stores just in-frame clones and leaves some out. The table includes roughly 5,400 clones, approximately 63% detected once. No antigen has been identified for these receptors. The sequenced sample was cultured CD8+ T cells derived from PBMCs. The source is a male donor with HIV.

The rearrangement joins TRBV4-2 to TRBJ2-1; the match to TRBD2 covers 7 bases. Germline trimming cut 1 base from V and 9 bases from J; bases unmatched to any gene: 0. CDR1 and CDR2 from the germline V gene are LGHNA and YNFKEQ. There are 12 residues in the CDR3. The CDR3: CASSQAGGEQFF. CDR3 sequence (DNA): TGTGCCAGCAGCCAAGCGGGGGGTGAGCAGTTCTTC.

CDR3 protein: CASSVRDSFYEQYF. Written as DNA, the CDR3 is TGTGCCAGCAGCGTCCGGGACAGCTTCTACGAGCAGTACTTC. The rearrangement links TRBV9 to TRBJ2-7, with TRBD1 identical over 7 bases. CDR3 length: 14 residues. The germline V gene has CDR1 SGDLS and CDR2 YYNGEE. Trimming cost V 2 bases and J 3 bases; bases outside gene matches: 5.

This clone was recorded once. The chain is built from TRBV15 and TRBJ1-2; weak D call: TRBD1 (5 bases). Germline V lookup: CDR1 LNHNV, CDR2 YYDKDF (reference sequence). The CDR3 runs 15 residues. V was trimmed by 1 base and J by 3 bases, leaving 12 bases between them. The CDR3 region is CATSRAGDGDYGYTF. The CDR3 DNA is TGTGCCACCAGCAGAGCGGGGGATGGAGACTATGGCTACACCTTC.

The chain recombines TRBV9 with TRBJ2-4; 7 bases are a match to TRBD1. Germline V gene data show CDR1 as SGDLS and CDR2 as YYNGEE. The CDR3 totals 15 residues. J was trimmed by 8 bases and V by 3 bases; bases with no gene match: 11. The CDR3 DNA is TGTGCCAGCAGCGAGTGGGACAGCCCAGGGGACATTCAGTACTTC. Its translation is CASSEWDSPGDIQYF.

The CDR3 region is CASSPRLAGLPDEQYF. CDR3 DNA: TGTGCCAGCTCACCACGCCTAGCGGGGCTTCCTGACGAGCAGTACTTC. The chain recombines TRBV18 with TRBJ2-7, with TRBD2 matching 9 bases. The ends lost 1 base at V and 5 bases at J; junction bases unmatched: 9. CDR1 is KGHSH and CDR2 is LQKENI in the germline V gene. The CDR3 extends over 16 amino acids.

This clone came up once. This chain joins TRBV19 and TRBJ1-4, with 7 bases lining up with TRBD1. The V and J ends lost 5 bases and 8 bases, in that order; junction bases with no gene match: 14. Germline CDR1 is LNHDA and CDR2 is SQIVND (reference sequence). The CDR3 contains 16 residues. CDR3 nucleotide sequence: TGTGCCAGTAGTTCCACCCGGGACAGTTCAGAAGAAAAACTGTTTTTT. Its translation: CASSSTRDSSEEKLFF.

The chain links TRBV27 to TRBJ2-5; the match to TRBD1 covers 9 bases. This CDR3 comprises 14 residues. The germline V gene encodes CDR1 MNHEY and CDR2 SMNVEV (reference sequence). With 8 bases clipped from V and 5 bases from J, the junction kept 9 bases outside the gene matches. As DNA, the CDR3 is TGTGCCAGCCGTTATACAGGGGGCGCGGAGACCCAGTACTTC. This encodes CASRYTGGAETQYF.

The V and J genes are TRBV6-5 and TRBJ2-3; weak D call: TRBD2 (6 bases). This CDR3 has 15 residues. In germline, CDR1 is MNHEY, CDR2 SVGAGI. V lost 4 bases, J lost 0 bases, and 11 bases lay in between. CDR3 in DNA: TGTGCCAGCAGTTCACCGAGCGGGAGCACAGATACGCAGTATTTT. Protein sequence: CASSSPSGSTDTQYF.